The source of this TCR beta chain is a study of blood T cell repertoires in COVID-19 (dated by TCRdb to 2020 to 2021). For the study in its entirety: Samples covering the acute and convalescent phases of COVID-19 were provided by collaborators in the United States, Italy and Spain. The repertoires were released in a freely available public database meant as a resource for research on the immune response to SARS-CoV-2. The prospective study material was composed of cDNA or gDNA derived from T cells, B-cell-depleted T cells, or PBMCs. Samples came from the ongoing ImmuneRACE study (first 160 participants) plus 1,254 subjects from 6 global collaborators. The dataset comprised deeply sampled blood TCRbeta repertoires from subjects exposed to, actively infected with, or recovered from COVID-19. Sample metadata almost always included a de-identified subject ID, COVID-19 status, age in years and sex. Where available, HLA class I and class II types were obtained from metadata supplied by the sample provider rather than from assay-based typing. The paper as a whole reports these results and caveats: The amount of clinical and demographic metadata varied by source and participant and was provided uncurated.

Participants in the prospective study were enrolled through a virtual design, were aged about 18 to 100 years, and lived in 24 United States geographic areas. In the prospective study, cohorts were assigned on the basis of participant-reported clinical history obtained from a screening survey and a study questionnaire. In the prospective study, mobile phlebotomists collected whole blood, serum and a nasopharyngeal or oropharyngeal swab from each participant. Prospective study participants could optionally give additional blood draws and questionnaires over an approximately two-month period. Before DNA extraction, prospective study blood samples were shipped either frozen or at room temperature. As for this clone: No cognate antigen has been identified for it. The input lacks base qualities; no much larger clone sits a single base away.

TCRbeta CDR3 regions were amplified from genomic DNA using the immunoSEQ Assay, a bias-controlled multiplex PCR. The authors processed their data as follows. The number of nucleated cells in each sample was estimated from the amplification of reference gene primers within the assay. To quantify the absolute abundance of each unique TCRbeta CDR3 rearrangement, sequence reads were collapsed and filtered. For each sample, productive Simpson clonality was calculated as the square root of Simpson's diversity index over productive rearrangements. TCRdb re-hosts the immuneACCESS table, in-frame sequences only. Its copies lack some clones; in the studies checked, an unresolved V gene accounts for under half of them, and the cause for the rest is not known. For V, J and clone size, that table is used; D and trimming come from the DNA. The table for this sample lists some 220,000 clones; just under 85% of them were counted only once. 1.3% of the sample rests with the top ten.

This clonotype was sampled from a woman aged 40-49 years with acute COVID-19. The sequenced sample was PBMCs or T cells enriched from blood (not recorded which).

CDR3 reads: CRVAGAYEQYF. DNA sequence: TGCAGGGTAGCGGGGGCCTACGAGCAGTACTTC. This sequence uses TRBV20-1 and TRBJ2-7, with 9 bases matching TRBD2. The germline V gene (reference sequence) specifies DFQATT as CDR1 and SNEGSKA as CDR2. Including the terminal cysteine and phenylalanine, the CDR3 comprises 11 residues. Only the CDR3 region is kept as DNA, spanning 33 bases read in frame from base 1.